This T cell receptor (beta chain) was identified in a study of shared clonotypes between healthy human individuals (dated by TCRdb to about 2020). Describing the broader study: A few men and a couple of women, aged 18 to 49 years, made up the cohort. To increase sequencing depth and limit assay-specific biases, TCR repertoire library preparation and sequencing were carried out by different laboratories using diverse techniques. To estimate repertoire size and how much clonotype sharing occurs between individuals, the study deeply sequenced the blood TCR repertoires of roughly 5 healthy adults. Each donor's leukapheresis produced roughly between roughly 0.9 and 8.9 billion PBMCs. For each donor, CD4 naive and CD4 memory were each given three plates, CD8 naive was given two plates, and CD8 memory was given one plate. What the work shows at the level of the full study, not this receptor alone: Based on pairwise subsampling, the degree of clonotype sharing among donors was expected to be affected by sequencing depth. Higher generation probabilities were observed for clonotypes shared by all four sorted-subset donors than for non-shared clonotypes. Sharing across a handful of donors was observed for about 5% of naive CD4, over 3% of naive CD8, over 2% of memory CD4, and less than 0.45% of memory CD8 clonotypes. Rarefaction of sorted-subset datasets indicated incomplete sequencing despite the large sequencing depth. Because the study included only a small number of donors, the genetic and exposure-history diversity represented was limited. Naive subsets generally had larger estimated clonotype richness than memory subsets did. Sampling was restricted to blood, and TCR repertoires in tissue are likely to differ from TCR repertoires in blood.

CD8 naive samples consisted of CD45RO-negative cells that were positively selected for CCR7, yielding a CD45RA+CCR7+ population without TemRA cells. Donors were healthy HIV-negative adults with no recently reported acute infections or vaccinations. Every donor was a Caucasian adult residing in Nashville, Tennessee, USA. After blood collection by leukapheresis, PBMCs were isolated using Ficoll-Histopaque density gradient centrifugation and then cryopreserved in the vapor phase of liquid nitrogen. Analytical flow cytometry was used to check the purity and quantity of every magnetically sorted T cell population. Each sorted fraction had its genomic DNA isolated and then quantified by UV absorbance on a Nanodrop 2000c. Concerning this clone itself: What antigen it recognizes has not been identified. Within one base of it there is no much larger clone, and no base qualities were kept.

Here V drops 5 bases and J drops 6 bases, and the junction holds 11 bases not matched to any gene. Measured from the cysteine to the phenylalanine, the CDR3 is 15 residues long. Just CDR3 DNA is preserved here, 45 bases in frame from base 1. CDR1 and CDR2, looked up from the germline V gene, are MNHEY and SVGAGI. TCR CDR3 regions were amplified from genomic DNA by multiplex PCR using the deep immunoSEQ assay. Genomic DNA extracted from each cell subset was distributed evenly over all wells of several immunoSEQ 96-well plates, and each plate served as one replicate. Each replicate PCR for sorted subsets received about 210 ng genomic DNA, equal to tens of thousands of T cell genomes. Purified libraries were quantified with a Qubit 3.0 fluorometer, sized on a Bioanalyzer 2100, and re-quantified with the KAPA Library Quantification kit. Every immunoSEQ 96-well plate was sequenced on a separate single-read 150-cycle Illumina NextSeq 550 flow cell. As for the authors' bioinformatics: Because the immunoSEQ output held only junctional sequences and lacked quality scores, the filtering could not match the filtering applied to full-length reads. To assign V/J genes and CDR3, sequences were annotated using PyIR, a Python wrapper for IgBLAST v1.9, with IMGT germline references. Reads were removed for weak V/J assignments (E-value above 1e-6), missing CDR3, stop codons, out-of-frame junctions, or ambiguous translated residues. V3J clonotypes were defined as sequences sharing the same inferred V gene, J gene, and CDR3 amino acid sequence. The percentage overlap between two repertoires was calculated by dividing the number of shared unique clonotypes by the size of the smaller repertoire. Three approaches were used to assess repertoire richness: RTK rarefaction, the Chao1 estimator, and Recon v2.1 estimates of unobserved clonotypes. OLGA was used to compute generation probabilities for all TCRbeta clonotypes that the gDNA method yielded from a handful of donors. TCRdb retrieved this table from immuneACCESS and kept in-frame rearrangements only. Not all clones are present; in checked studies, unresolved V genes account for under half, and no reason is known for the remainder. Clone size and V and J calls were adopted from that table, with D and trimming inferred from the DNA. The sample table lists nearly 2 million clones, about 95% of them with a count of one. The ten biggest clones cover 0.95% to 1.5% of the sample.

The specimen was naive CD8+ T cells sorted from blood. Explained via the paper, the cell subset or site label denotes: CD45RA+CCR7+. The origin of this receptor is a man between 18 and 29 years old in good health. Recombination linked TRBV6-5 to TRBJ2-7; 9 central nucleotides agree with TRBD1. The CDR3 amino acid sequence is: CASSPSGTGLGEQYF. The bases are TGTGCCAGCAGTCCTTCCGGGACAGGGCTTGGCGAGCAGTACTTC.